This T cell receptor (beta chain) was obtained from a study of CD8+CD57+ T cells in acquired aplastic anemia. Turning to the study itself: Quantities of DNA derived from sorted CD4+ and CD8+ cells averaged roughly 3 ug.

This clonotype was seen once. Its specificity is not known. Study-level results: Patients and controls were found to share over 25 CD8+ CDR3 sequences.

Patients chosen for sequencing had CD8+CD57+ cells that had expanded, as shown by flow cytometry. No therapy was given to patients before blood sampling. CDR3 and TCR beta VDJ profiling relied on genomic DNA as the template. Each CDR3 protein gets one entry after TCRdb re-called the reads with MiXCR. Here the sample spans approximately 150,000 distinct CDR3 sequences, about 45% being singletons. The sample comprised sorted CD4+, CD8+, or CD8+CD57+ T cells (not recorded which) from PBMCs. This clonotype was sampled from a human donor with aplastic anemia.

CDR3 sequence: CASSGRDTANYGYTF. In DNA form, the CDR3 reads TGTGCCAGCAGCGGGAGGGACACCGCTAACTATGGCTACACCTTC. The chain is built from TRBV5-4 and TRBJ1-2, with D maybe TRBD1 (6 bases). V was pared by 4 bases and J by 0 bases, with 13 bases between. Looked up from germline, CDR1 is SGHNT and CDR2 is YYREEE (reference sequence). CDR3 length: 15 residues.